These T cell receptor beta chains were read from a single sample in a study of blood T cell repertoires in COVID-19. The protocol was immunoSEQ multiplex PCR, while the TCRdb copy is restricted to in-frame clones and leaves out a portion. The sample includes more than 150,000 clones, about 77% of them seen just once. The sequencing input was peripheral blood. The receptors were sampled from a woman older than 75 with active or convalescent COVID-19. CDR3s include the opening cysteine and the closing phenylalanine or tryptophan. The order of the fields is J gene, D gene, V gene, clone size, CDR3 protein, CDR3 DNA. A D gene is named only where the DNA matches it firmly. Size is stated for part of the rows, as once, few or many counts, or as a class when the clone is expanded.

TRBJ2-1,.,TRBV3-1/TRBV3-2,.,CASSQPKEGSFF,TGTGCCAGCAGCCAACCTAAGGAGGGGTCGTTCTTC
TRBJ2-3,.,TRBV19,.,CASSTAPRLRTDTQYF,TGTGCCAGTAGTACTGCTCCGCGGCTTCGCACAGATACGCAGTATTTT
TRBJ1-6,.,TRBV12-3/TRBV12-4,few,CASSSLAGSPLHF,TGTGCCAGCAGTTCCCTTGCGGGGTCACCCCTCCACTTT
TRBJ1-2,.,TRBV12-3/TRBV12-4,few,CASSPNYGYTF,TGTGCCAGCAGTCCGAACTATGGCTACACCTTC
TRBJ1-2,.,TRBV7-6,.,CASSLGGGGYTF,TGTGCCAGCAGCTTAGGGGGGGGTGGCTACACCTTC
TRBJ2-5,TRBD2,TRBV5-4,few,CASSQRGDRETQYF,TGTGCCAGCAGCCAGCGGGGGGATCGGGAGACCCAGTACTTC
TRBJ1-1,.,TRBV28,few,CASSLLGGGAFF,TGTGCCAGCAGTTTATTGGGGGGTGGAGCTTTCTTT
TRBJ1-2,.,TRBV19,.,CASRKGVYGYTF,TGTGCCAGTCGGAAAGGGGTCTATGGCTACACCTTC
TRBJ1-6,TRBD1,TRBV7-6,.,CASSVTGNYNSPLHF,TGTGCCAGCAGCGTGACAGGGAACTATAATTCACCCCTCCACTTT
TRBJ1-4,TRBD1,TRBV29-1,.,CSVQGAREKLFF,TGCAGCGTACAGGGGGCCCGAGAAAAACTGTTTTTT
TRBJ2-7,TRBD1,TRBV7-2,once,CASSFGTGTHEQYF,TGTGCCAGCAGCTTTGGGACAGGGACCCACGAGCAGTACTTC
TRBJ2-5,TRBD2,TRBV5-1,.,CASSFPFSGGNQETQYF,TGCGCCAGCAGCTTCCCGTTTAGCGGGGGGAACCAAGAGACCCAGTACTTC
TRBJ1-5,.,TRBV10-3,.,CAISPEQGAGQPQHF,TGTGCCATCTCTCCCGAACAGGGCGCCGGGCAGCCCCAGCATTTT
TRBJ1-6,.,TRBV18,.,CATHAGGGHSPLHF,TGTGCCACTCACGCGGGAGGAGGACATTCACCCCTCCACTTT
TRBJ2-5,TRBD1,TRBV2,.,CASNDGTDQETQYF,TGTGCCAGCAATGACGGGACAGACCAAGAGACCCAGTACTTC
TRBJ1-2,TRBD1,TRBV7-9,.,CASSLASGGGGYTF,TGTGCCAGCAGCTTAGCCTCAGGGGGCGGCGGCTACACCTTC
TRBJ2-3,.,TRBV6-2/TRBV6-3,.,CASSYPGRGTDTQYF,TGTGCCAGCAGTTACCCGGGGAGAGGCACAGATACGCAGTATTTT
TRBJ1-1,.,TRBV20-1,.,CSARDKMEAFF,TGCAGTGCTAGAGATAAAATGGAAGCTTTCTTT
TRBJ2-2,TRBD1,TRBV6-5,once,CASTHYRGGGELFF,TGTGCCAGCACCCATTACAGGGGTGGAGGGGAGCTGTTTTTT
TRBJ1-2,TRBD1,TRBV5-1,once,CASSLEQGVGYTF,TGCGCCAGCAGCTTGGAGCAGGGGGTAGGCTACACCTTC
TRBJ1-6,.,TRBV28,.,CASSFRQASSYNSPLHF,TGTGCCAGCAGTTTCCGACAGGCGAGCTCCTATAATTCACCCCTCCACTTT
TRBJ1-2,.,TRBV7-2,.,CASSESRDLGGYTF,TGTGCCAGCAGCGAGTCCCGGGATTTGGGGGGCTACACCTTC
TRBJ1-6,.,TRBV5-1,.,CASSLMGSSYNSPLHF,TGCGCCAGCAGCTTGATGGGGAGCTCCTATAATTCACCCCTCCACTTT
TRBJ2-4,.,TRBV10-1,.,CAITRVLLAKNIQYF,TGCGCCATTACCCGGGTCCTCTTAGCCAAAAACATTCAGTACTTC
TRBJ1-1,.,TRBV4-2,.,CASSQVPVTEAFF,TGTGCCAGCAGCCAAGTTCCAGTCACTGAAGCTTTCTTT
TRBJ2-1,TRBD1,TRBV24-1,.,CATSDVGTVGEQFF,TGTGCCACCAGTGACGTAGGGACAGTTGGGGAGCAGTTCTTC
TRBJ1-2,TRBD1,TRBV7-9,.,CASSSPRTGPYYGYTF,TGTGCCAGCAGCTCCCCGCGGACAGGGCCCTACTATGGCTACACCTTC
TRBJ2-7,.,TRBV18,once,CASSPTRTYSYEQYF,TGTGCCAGCTCACCAACCCGGACTTACTCCTACGAGCAGTACTTC